Shown below are 3 T cell receptor beta chains from a single sample sequenced in a study of blood T cell repertoires in COVID-19. Assay: immunoSEQ multiplex PCR; the TCRdb copy retains only in-frame clones and omits some. The sample contains around 160,000 clones, approximately 80% of which appear only once. The sequenced material came from PBMCs or T cells enriched from blood (not recorded which). These receptor sequences come from a woman aged 55-69 years who had recovered from COVID-19.

The V gene is TRBV24-1, the J gene TRBJ2-2; D remains ambiguous. CDR1 and CDR2 (germline): KGHDR, SFDVKD. The CDR3 is 14 residues long. The ends were cut back, 2 bases at V and 2 bases at J, with 5 bases in the middle. CDR3 sequence (DNA): TGTGCCACCAGTGATTCCTACAACACCGGGGAGCTGTTTTTT. Translated, it gives CATSDSYNTGELFF.

This chain connects TRBV3-1 (or the pseudogene TRBV3-2) to TRBJ2-7; D call uncertain. The germline V gene encodes CDR1 LGHDT and CDR2 YNNKEL (reference sequence). Between the trimmed V and J ends, which lost 4 bases and 6 bases, there was a span of 10 bases. There are 12 residues in the CDR3. The CDR3, as DNA: TGTGCCAGCAGCCCGCGAACGGGCGAGCAGTACTTC. As protein: CASSPRTGEQYF.

This clone was seen only once. This chain joins TRBV7-6 and TRBJ2-7; 7 nucleotides agree with TRBD1. After removal of 6 bases from V and 0 bases from J, the junction contained 11 bases not matched to a gene. Per the germline V gene, CDR1 is SGHVS and CDR2 is FNYEAQ. This CDR3 has 16 amino acids. The CDR3 protein is CASRATPGQNSYEQYF. The CDR3 DNA reads TGTGCCAGCAGAGCGACTCCGGGACAGAACTCCTACGAGCAGTACTTC.